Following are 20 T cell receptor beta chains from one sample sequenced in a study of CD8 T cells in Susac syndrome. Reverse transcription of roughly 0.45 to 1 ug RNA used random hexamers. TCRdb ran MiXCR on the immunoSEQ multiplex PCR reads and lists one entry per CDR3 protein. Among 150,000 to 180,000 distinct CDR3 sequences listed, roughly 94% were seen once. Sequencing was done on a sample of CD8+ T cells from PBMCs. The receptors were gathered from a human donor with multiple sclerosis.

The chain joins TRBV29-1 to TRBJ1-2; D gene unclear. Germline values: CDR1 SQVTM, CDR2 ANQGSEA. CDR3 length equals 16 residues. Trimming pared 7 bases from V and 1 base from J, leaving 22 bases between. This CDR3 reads CSAELREGGLNYGYTF. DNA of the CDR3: TGCAGCGCAGAACTCCGGGAAGGAGGGCTTAACTATGGCTACACCTTC.

CDR3 sequence reads: CSARDPRTRANEQFF. CDR3 DNA: TGCAGTGCTAGAGATCCCCGGACTAGGGCCAATGAGCAGTTCTTC. This rearrangement joins TRBV20-1 to TRBJ2-1; 7 nucleotides match TRBD2. After removal of 0 bases from V and 6 bases from J, the junction contained 8 bases not matched to a gene. CDR3 size: 15 residues. Germline assignment: CDR1 DFQATT and CDR2 SNEGSKA (reference sequence).

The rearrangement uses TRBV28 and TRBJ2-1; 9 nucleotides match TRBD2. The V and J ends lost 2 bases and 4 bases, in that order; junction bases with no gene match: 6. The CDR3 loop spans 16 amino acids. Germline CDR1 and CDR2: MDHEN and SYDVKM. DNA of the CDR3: TGTGCCAGCAGTTTACGGAGCGGGGGGCCATACAATGAGCAGTTCTTC. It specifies CASSLRSGGPYNEQFF.

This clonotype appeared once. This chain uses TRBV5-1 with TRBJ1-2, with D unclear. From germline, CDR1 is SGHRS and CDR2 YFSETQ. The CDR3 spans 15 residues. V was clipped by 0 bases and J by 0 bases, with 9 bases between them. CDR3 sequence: CASSLEGTPNYGYTF. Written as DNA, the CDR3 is TGCGCCAGCAGCTTGGAAGGTACTCCTAACTATGGCTACACCTTC.

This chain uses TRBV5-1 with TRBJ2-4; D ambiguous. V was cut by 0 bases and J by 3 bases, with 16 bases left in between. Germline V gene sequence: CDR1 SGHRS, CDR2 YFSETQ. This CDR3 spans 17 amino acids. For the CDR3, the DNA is TGCGCCAGCAGCTTGGAAATCTTGGGTTTGAGCAAAAACATTCAGTACTTC. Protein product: CASSLEILGLSKNIQYF.

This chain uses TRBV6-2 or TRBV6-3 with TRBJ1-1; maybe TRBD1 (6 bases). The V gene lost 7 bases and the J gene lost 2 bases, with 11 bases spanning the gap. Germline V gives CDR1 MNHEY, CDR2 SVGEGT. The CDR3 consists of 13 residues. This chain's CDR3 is CASTYRANTEAFF. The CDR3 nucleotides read TGTGCCAGCACATACAGGGCTAACACTGAAGCTTTCTTT.

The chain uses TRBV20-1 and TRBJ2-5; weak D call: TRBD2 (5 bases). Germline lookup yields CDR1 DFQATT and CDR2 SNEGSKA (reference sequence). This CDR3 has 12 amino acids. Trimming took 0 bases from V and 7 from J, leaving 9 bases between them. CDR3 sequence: CSARDRRGTQYF. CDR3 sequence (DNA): TGCAGTGCTAGAGATCGACGGGGGACCCAGTACTTC.

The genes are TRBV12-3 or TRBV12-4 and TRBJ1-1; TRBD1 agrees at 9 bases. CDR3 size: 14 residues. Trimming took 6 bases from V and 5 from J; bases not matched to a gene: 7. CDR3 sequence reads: CASSRTQGATEAFF. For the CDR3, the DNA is TGTGCCAGCAGCCGGACACAGGGGGCGACTGAAGCTTTCTTT.

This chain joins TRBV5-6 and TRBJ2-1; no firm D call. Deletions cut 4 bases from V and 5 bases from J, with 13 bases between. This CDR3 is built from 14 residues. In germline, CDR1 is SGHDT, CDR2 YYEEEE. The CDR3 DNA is TGTGCCAGCAGCCTAGGACGATCCAACAATGAGCAGTTCTTC. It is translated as CASSLGRSNNEQFF.

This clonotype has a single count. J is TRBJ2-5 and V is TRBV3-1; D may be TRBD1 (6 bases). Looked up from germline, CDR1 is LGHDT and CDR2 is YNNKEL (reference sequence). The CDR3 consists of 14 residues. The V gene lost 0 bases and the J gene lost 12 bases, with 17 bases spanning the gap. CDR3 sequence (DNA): TGTGCCAGCAGCCAAGAGGGTCTACAGGGATTCGAGTACTTC. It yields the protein CASSQEGLQGFEYF.

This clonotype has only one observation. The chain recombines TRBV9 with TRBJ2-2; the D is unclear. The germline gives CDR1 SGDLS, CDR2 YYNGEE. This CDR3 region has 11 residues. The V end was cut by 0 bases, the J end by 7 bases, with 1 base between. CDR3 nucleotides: TGTGCCAGCAGCGTAGGCGGGGAGCTGTTTTTT. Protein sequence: CASSVGGELFF.

CDR3 region: CASSWAGGSGYTF. The CDR3 DNA is TGTGCCAGCAGTTGGGCAGGGGGCTCTGGCTACACCTTC. The chain couples TRBV27 to TRBJ1-2; 8 positions match TRBD1. V shed 4 bases, J shed 7 bases, and the junction held 5 bases outside the gene matches. CDR1 and CDR2 (germline): MNHEY, SMNVEV (reference sequence). This CDR3 has 13 amino acids.

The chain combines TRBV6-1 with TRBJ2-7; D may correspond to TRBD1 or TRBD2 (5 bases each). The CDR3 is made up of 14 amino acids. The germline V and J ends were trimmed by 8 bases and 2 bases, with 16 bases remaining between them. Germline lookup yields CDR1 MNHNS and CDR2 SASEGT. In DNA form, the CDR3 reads TGTGCCAGCGTCTACGGGCAGGGACCCTACGAGCAGTACTTC. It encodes CASVYGQGPYEQYF.

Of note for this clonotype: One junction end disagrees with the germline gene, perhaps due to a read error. The CDR3 nucleotides read TGTGCCAGCAGTGTAGGAGGAAACACCGGGGAGCTGTTTTTT. Translated, it gives CASSVGGNTGELFF. The V and J genes are TRBV9 and TRBJ2-2, with D tentatively TRBD2 (5 bases). The germline CDR1 and CDR2 sequences are SGDLS and YYNGEE. This CDR3 has 14 residues. The whole variable domain, filled in from reference TRBV9 and TRBJ2-2, reads DSGVTQTPKHLITATGQRVTLRCSPRSGDLSVYWYQQSLDQGLQFLIQYYNGEERAKGNILERFSAQQFPDLHSELNLSSLELGDSALYFCASSVGGNTGELFFGEGSRLTVL.

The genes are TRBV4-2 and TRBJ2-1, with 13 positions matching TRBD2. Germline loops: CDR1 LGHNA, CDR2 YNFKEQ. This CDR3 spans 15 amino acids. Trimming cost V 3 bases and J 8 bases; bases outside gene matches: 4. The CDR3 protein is CASSHTSGGAYEQFF. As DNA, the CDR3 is TGTGCCAGCAGCCACACTAGCGGGGGGGCCTATGAGCAGTTCTTC.

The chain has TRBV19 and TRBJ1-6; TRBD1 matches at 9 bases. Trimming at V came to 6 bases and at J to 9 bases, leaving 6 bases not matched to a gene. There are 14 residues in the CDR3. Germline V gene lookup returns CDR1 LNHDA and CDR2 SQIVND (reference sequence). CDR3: CASSLWDRVSPLHF. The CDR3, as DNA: TGTGCCAGTAGCCTATGGGACAGGGTTTCACCCCTCCACTTT. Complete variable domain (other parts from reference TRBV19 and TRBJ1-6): DGGITQSPKYLFRKEGQNVTLSCEQNLNHDAMYWYRQDPGQGLRLIYYSQIVNDFQKGDIAEGYSVSREKKESFPLTVTSAQKNPTAFYLCASSLWDRVSPLHFGNGTRLTVT.

CDR3 sequence reads: CASSPGHSYEQYF. CDR3 in DNA: TGTGCCAGCAGCCCGGGACACAGCTACGAGCAGTACTTC. The V call is TRBV16, the J call TRBJ2-7; possibly TRBD1 for D (6 bases). Germline assignment: CDR1 KGHSY and CDR2 FQNENV. The V gene lost 4 bases and the J gene lost 3 bases, with 10 bases spanning the gap. The CDR3 is made up of 13 amino acids.

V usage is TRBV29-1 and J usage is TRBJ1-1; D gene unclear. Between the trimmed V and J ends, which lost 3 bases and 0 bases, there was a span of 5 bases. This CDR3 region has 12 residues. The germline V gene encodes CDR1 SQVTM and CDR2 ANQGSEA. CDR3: CSVDRVNTEAFF. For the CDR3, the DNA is TGCAGCGTTGATCGGGTGAACACTGAAGCTTTCTTT.

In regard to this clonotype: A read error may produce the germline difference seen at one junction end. In DNA, the CDR3 is TGTGCCAGCAGTTACTCGTGGCTCGCCGGGGAGCTGTCTTTT. It is translated as CASSYSWLAGELSF. The chain is built from TRBV6-2 or TRBV6-3 and TRBJ2-2; D may be TRBD2 (5 bases). Germline V gene data show CDR1 as MNHEY and CDR2 as SVGEGT. The CDR3 extends over 14 amino acids.

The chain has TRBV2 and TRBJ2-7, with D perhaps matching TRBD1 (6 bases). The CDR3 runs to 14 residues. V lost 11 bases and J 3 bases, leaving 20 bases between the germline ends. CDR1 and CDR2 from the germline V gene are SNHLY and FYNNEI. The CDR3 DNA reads TGTGCCGGGGGCCGGCAGGGTGGCTACTACGAGCAGTACTTC. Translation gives CAGGRQGGYYEQYF.